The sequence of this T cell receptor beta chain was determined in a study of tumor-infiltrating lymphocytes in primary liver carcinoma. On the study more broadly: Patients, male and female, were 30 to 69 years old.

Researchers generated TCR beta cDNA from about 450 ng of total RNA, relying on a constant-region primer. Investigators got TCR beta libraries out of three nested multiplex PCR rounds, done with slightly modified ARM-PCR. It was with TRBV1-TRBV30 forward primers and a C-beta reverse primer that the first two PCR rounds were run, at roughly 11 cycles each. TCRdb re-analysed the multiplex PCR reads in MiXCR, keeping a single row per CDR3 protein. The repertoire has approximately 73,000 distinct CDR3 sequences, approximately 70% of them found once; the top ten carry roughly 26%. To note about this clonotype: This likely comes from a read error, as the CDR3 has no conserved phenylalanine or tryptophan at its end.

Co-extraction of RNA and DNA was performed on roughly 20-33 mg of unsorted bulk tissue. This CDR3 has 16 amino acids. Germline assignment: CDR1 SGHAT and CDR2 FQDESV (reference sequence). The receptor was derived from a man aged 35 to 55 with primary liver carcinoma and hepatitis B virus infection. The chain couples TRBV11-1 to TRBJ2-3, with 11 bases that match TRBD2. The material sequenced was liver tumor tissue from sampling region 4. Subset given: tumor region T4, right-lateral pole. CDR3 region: CASSKGLAVNTDMQYL. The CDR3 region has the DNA TGTGCCAGCAGCAAGGGACTAGCGGTTAACACAGATATGCAGTATCTT.